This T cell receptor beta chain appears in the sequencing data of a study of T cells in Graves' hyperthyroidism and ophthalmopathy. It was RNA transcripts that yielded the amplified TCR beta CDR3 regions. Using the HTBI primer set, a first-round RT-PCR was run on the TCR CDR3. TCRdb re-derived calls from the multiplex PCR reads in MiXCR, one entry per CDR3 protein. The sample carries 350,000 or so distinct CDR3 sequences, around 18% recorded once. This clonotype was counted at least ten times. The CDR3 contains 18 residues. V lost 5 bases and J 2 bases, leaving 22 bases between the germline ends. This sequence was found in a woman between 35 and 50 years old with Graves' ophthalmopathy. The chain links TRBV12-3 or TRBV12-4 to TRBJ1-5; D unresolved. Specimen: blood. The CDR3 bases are TGTGCCAGCAGTCCCTCGTATGCTCAAACCCGTCGCAATCAGCCCCAGCATTTT. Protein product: CASSPSYAQTRRNQPQHF.